The 26 T cell receptor beta chains below were found in one sample sequenced in a study of identical twins. A single record per CDR3 protein comes from TCRdb applying MiXCR to the 5' RACE reads. The repertoire holds around 250,000 distinct CDR3 sequences, with roughly 12% as singletons. These sequences were also reported in another study, on yellow fever vaccine responses in identical twins.

Sequencing was performed on memory (CD45RO+) T cells sorted from blood. The receptor set was obtained from a woman between 18 and 29 years old in good health.

V usage is TRBV15 and J usage is TRBJ2-7, with D uncertain. CDR3 size: 13 residues. V gave up 3 bases and J gave up 1 base, with 7 bases separating them. Germline V gene lookup returns CDR1 LNHNV and CDR2 YYDKDF (reference sequence). For the CDR3, the DNA is TGTGCCACCAGCAGGTTAGGGTCCTACGAGCAGTACTTC. It specifies CATSRLGSYEQYF.

The chain has TRBV7-9 and TRBJ2-1; D gene unclear. Germline V gene sequence: CDR1 SEHNR, CDR2 FQNEAQ (reference sequence). The CDR3 extends over 14 amino acids. The V end was cut by 5 bases, the J end by 5 bases, with 13 bases between. The CDR3 coding sequence is TGTGCCAGCAGCCACCAGACGGAAAACAATGAGCAGTTCTTC. It is translated as CASSHQTENNEQFF.

The table lists this clonotype with a few counts. The V gene is TRBV12-3 or TRBV12-4, the J gene TRBJ2-4, with 12 bases aligning to TRBD1. V shed 8 bases and J 8 bases; nucleotides not matched to a gene: 19. CDR3 length: 18 residues. CDR3 protein: CASCPLQGQGANYDIQYF. CDR3 coding DNA: TGTGCCAGCTGCCCGCTCCAGGGACAGGGGGCCAATTATGACATTCAGTACTTC.

This clonotype was observed at least ten times. The V gene is TRBV5-1, the J gene TRBJ2-7, with TRBD2 matching 13 bases. Germline-derived CDR1 and CDR2 are SGHRS and YFSETQ. The V gene end was trimmed by 4 bases and the J gene end by 5 bases; junction bases not matched to a gene: 3. The CDR3 spans 14 residues. The CDR3 loop is CASSRTSGSDEQYF. The CDR3 DNA reads TGCGCCAGCAGCAGGACTAGCGGGAGTGACGAGCAGTACTTC.

Remarks on this clonotype: Relative to the germline gene, one junction end is altered; a read error may explain this. The gene calls are TRBV20-1 and TRBJ2-1; TRBD2 is a possible D gene (5 bases). Germline loops: CDR1 DFQATT, CDR2 SNEGSKA (reference sequence). This CDR3 is built from 12 residues. Here the CDR3 DNA reads TGCAGTACTAGTGGCGATTACAATGAGCAGTTCTTC. Amino acid sequence: CSTSGDYNEQFF.

A remark on this clonotype: An end of the junction differs from the germline gene, which may be a read error. The chain joins TRBV29-1 to TRBJ2-1; D is unclear. Per the germline V gene, CDR1 is SQVTM and CDR2 is ANQGSEA. CDR3 length equals 13 residues. In nucleotides, the CDR3 is TGCGGCGTTTGGGTAGGCCTGGACAATGAGCAGTTCTTC. Translated: CGVWVGLDNEQFF.

This clonotype has a handful of counts. This chain uses TRBV4-2 with TRBJ2-5; D is perhaps TRBD2 (7 bases). Trimming shortened V by 0 bases and J by 4 bases, and 9 bases separated the two germline ends. The V gene's germline CDR1 is LGHNA and CDR2 YNFKEQ. There are 14 residues in the CDR3. This chain's CDR3 is CASSQEGGPETQYF. Here the CDR3 DNA reads TGTGCCAGCAGCCAAGAGGGGGGGCCAGAGACCCAGTACTTC.

A few counts support this clonotype. The J gene is TRBJ2-1, the V gene TRBV7-2, with no clear D. The ends were cut back, 0 bases at V and 9 bases at J, with 15 bases in the middle. The germline V gene encodes CDR1 SGHTA and CDR2 FQGNSA. The CDR3 covers 15 residues. The DNA for the CDR3 is TGTGCCAGCAGCTTAGCGGGGATAGCTCAGGCTGAGCAGTTCTTC. The encoded protein is CASSLAGIAQAEQFF.

There are a few counts of this clonotype. V gene TRBV7-2 combines with J gene TRBJ1-5; TRBD1 is a possible D gene (5 bases). Trimming took off 5 bases at V and 0 bases at J, with 8 bases between the two ends. The CDR3 runs to 14 residues. Germline CDR1 is SGHTA and CDR2 is FQGNSA. CDR3 nucleotide sequence: TGTGCCAGCAGCCCAGGGCGTAGCAATCAGCCCCAGCATTTT. Translated: CASSPGRSNQPQHF.

The chain is built from TRBV7-9 and TRBJ2-3, with 10 bases lining up with TRBD2. The CDR3 is 15 residues long. From germline, CDR1 is SEHNR and CDR2 FQNEAQ (reference sequence). V was pared by 5 bases and J by 5 bases, with 7 bases of the junction left unmatched. CDR3 coding DNA: TGTGCCAGCAGCACCGGGACTAGCGCCCGAGATACGCAGTATTTT. Its protein is CASSTGTSARDTQYF.

This clonotype showed up just a few times. CDR3 sequence (DNA): TGTGCCAGCACCGAAACTGAGGGCACAGGGAACACTGAAGCTTTCTTT. It yields the protein CASTETEGTGNTEAFF. The chain has TRBV2 and TRBJ1-1; D might be TRBD1 (5 bases). The V gene lost 7 bases and the J gene lost 1 base, with 19 bases spanning the gap. Germline V gives CDR1 SNHLY, CDR2 FYNNEI. This CDR3 contains 16 residues.

The J gene is TRBJ2-1, the V gene TRBV6-1; 7 bases agree with TRBD2. CDR1 and CDR2 (germline): MNHNS, SASEGT. The CDR3 sequence is 14 residues long. V lost 6 bases and J lost 8; bases outside the gene matches: 10. The CDR3 nucleotides are TGTGCCAGCAGCAAGGGACTAAATAGCGATGAGCAGTTCTTC. It translates to CASSKGLNSDEQFF.

The genes are TRBV4-3 and TRBJ2-3; a possible D gene is TRBD1 (5 bases). CDR3 size: 15 residues. Trimming shortened V by 1 base and J by 4 bases, and 12 bases separated the two germline ends. CDR1 and CDR2 (germline): LGHNA, YSLEER. CDR3 in DNA: TGCGCCAGCAGCCAAGCGGGCAGGGCAGCAGATACGCAGTATTTT. It codes for CASSQAGRAADTQYF.

The genes are TRBV11-2 and TRBJ2-5; maybe TRBD2 (5 bases). This CDR3 has 14 amino acids. V lost 6 bases and J lost 2, with 13 bases in between. Germline V gives CDR1 SGHAT, CDR2 FQNNGV. The CDR3 DNA follows: TGTGCCAGCAGTTCCCTCGGGGTACAAGAGACCCAGTACTTC. This encodes CASSSLGVQETQYF. Based on the CDR3 plus reference TRBV11-2 and TRBJ2-5, the full variable domain is EAGVAQSPRYKIIEKRQSVAFWCNPISGHATLYWYQQILGQGPKLLIQFQNNGVVDDSQLPKDRFSAERLKGVDSTLKIQPAKLEDSAVYLCASSSLGVQETQYFGPGTRLLVL.

This chain uses TRBV20-1 with TRBJ1-2; tentatively, D is TRBD1 (5 bases). Trimming took off 1 base at V and 4 bases at J, with 10 bases between the two ends. This CDR3 spans 13 amino acids. Germline values: CDR1 DFQATT, CDR2 SNEGSKA (reference sequence). CDR3 sequence: CSARVRGGYGYTF. The DNA of the CDR3 is TGCAGTGCTAGAGTAAGGGGCGGCTATGGCTACACCTTC.

This clonotype was found a few times. The genes are TRBV14 and TRBJ2-3; 10 bases fit TRBD2. The ends lost 3 bases at V and 2 bases at J; junction bases unmatched: 8. The CDR3 has 17 amino acids. The germline CDR1 and CDR2 sequences are SGHDN and FVKESK. CDR3 nucleotides: TGTGCCAGCAGCCACCCGGGACTAGCGATCAACACAGATACGCAGTATTTT. It encodes CASSHPGLAINTDTQYF.

This clonotype was seen repeatedly, ten times or more. This chain uses TRBV12-3 or TRBV12-4 with TRBJ2-7; a possible D gene is TRBD1 (6 bases). This CDR3 has 14 amino acids. V shed 3 bases and J shed 0 bases, with 9 bases lying between them. The CDR3 sequence: CASSFGDNSYEQYF. The CDR3 region has the DNA TGTGCCAGCAGTTTTGGGGACAACTCCTACGAGCAGTACTTC.

This clonotype was seen a few times. The rearrangement links TRBV4-1 to TRBJ2-5; 11 bases align to TRBD2. This CDR3 has 18 amino acids. Germline CDR1 reads MGHRA; CDR2 reads YSYEKL. Trimming removed 3 bases from V and 5 bases from J; junction bases left unmatched: 14. The CDR3 region has the DNA TGCGCCAGCAGCCAGGAACTAATTAGCGGGGGGGCCCGGGAGACCCAGTACTTC. Translating it yields CASSQELISGGARETQYF.

This clonotype was picked up a small number of times. The J gene is TRBJ2-7, the V gene TRBV5-1; D could derive from TRBD1 or TRBD2 (5 bases each). Germline values: CDR1 SGHRS, CDR2 YFSETQ. This CDR3 spans 12 amino acids. V dropped 7 bases and J dropped 7 bases, with 15 bases sitting between them. CDR3: CASSGQNLEQYF. CDR3 nucleotides: TGCGCCAGCTCGGGGCAGAACCTAGAGCAGTACTTC.

The V and J genes are TRBV5-1 and TRBJ2-2, with 7 bases aligning to TRBD1. There are 16 residues in the CDR3. Trimming took 0 bases from V and 4 from J; bases not matched to a gene: 6. CDR1 is SGHRS and CDR2 is YFSETQ in the germline V gene. As DNA, the CDR3 is TGCGCCAGCAGCTTGGTTGTGACAGGGACCACCGGGGAGCTGTTTTTT. Its protein is CASSLVVTGTTGELFF. The entire variable domain, with the rest obtained from reference TRBV5-1 and TRBJ2-2, is as follows: KAGVTQTPRYLIKTRGQQVTLSCSPISGHRSVSWYQQTPGQGLQFLFEYFSETQRNKGNFPGRFSGRQFSNSRSEMNVSTLELGDSALYLCASSLVVTGTTGELFFGEGSRLTVL.

The chain uses TRBV4-1 and TRBJ2-3; the match to TRBD1 covers 10 bases. CDR1 and CDR2 from the germline V gene are MGHRA and YSYEKL. The CDR3 contains 14 residues. With V trimmed by 4 bases and J by 6 bases, 4 bases remained unmatched. The CDR3 DNA sequence: TGCGCCAGCAGCCGGGGACAGGGGTCGGATACGCAGTATTTT. Protein: CASSRGQGSDTQYF.

In its sample, this clonotype was seen a few times. V is TRBV25-1 and J is TRBJ2-3, with 9 positions matching TRBD1. Germline-derived CDR1 and CDR2 are MGHDK and SYGVNS. With 2 bases clipped from V and 2 bases from J, the junction kept 2 bases outside the gene matches. This CDR3 is built from 15 residues. The CDR3 coding sequence is TGTGCCAGCAGTGAAGACAGGGGGAACACAGATACGCAGTATTTT. Translation: CASSEDRGNTDTQYF.

The chain uses TRBV5-1 and TRBJ2-2, with 8 bases fitting TRBD1. Per the germline V gene, CDR1 is SGHRS and CDR2 is YFSETQ. The CDR3 consists of 15 residues. Trimming at V came to 0 bases and at J to 7 bases, leaving 5 bases not matched to a gene. For the CDR3, the DNA is TGCGCCAGCAGCTTGGATTCAGGGGGCAACGGGGAGCTGTTTTTT. This encodes CASSLDSGGNGELFF.

The chain uses TRBV20-1 and TRBJ2-1, with 10 bases that match TRBD2. Losses at the gene ends were 3 bases for V and 4 bases for J; bases not matched to a gene: 9. This CDR3 has 16 residues. The germline CDR1 and CDR2 sequences are DFQATT and SNEGSKA (reference sequence). The CDR3 is CSASIPASGRYNEQFF. CDR3 coding DNA: TGCAGTGCTAGTATACCCGCTAGCGGGAGATACAATGAGCAGTTCTTC.

This chain joins TRBV7-2 and TRBJ2-1; TRBD2 matches at 7 bases. The CDR3 is 16 amino acids. Germline CDR1 reads SGHTA; CDR2 reads FQGNSA. Trimming cost V 4 bases and J 0 bases; bases outside gene matches: 6. The DNA of the CDR3 is TGTGCCAGCAGCTGGCGTAGACTAGCCTCCTACAATGAGCAGTTCTTC. Translated: CASSWRRLASYNEQFF. The full variable domain, in which reference TRBV7-2 and TRBJ2-1 provide the parts outside the CDR3, is GAGVSQSPSNKVTEKGKDVELRCDPISGHTALYWYRQSLGQGLEFLIYFQGNSAPDKSGLPSDRFSAERTGGSVSTLTIQRTQQEDSAVYLCASSWRRLASYNEQFFGPGTRLTVL.

This clonotype was seen more than once but under ten times. The V call is TRBV28, the J call TRBJ2-5, with 7 nucleotides matching TRBD1. Germline assignment: CDR1 MDHEN and CDR2 SYDVKM. The V and J ends lost 2 bases and 4 bases, in that order; junction bases with no gene match: 4. This CDR3 region has 14 residues. The CDR3 nucleotides are TGTGCCAGCAGTTTAGTTAGGGGGCGAGAGACCCAGTACTTC. Translated, it gives CASSLVRGRETQYF. Filled out from reference TRBV28 and TRBJ2-5, the complete variable domain reads DVKVTQSSRYLVKRTGEKVFLECVQDMDHENMFWYRQDPGLGLRLIYFSYDVKMKEKGDIPEGYSVSREKKERFSLILESASTNQTSMYLCASSLVRGRETQYFGPGTRLLVL.